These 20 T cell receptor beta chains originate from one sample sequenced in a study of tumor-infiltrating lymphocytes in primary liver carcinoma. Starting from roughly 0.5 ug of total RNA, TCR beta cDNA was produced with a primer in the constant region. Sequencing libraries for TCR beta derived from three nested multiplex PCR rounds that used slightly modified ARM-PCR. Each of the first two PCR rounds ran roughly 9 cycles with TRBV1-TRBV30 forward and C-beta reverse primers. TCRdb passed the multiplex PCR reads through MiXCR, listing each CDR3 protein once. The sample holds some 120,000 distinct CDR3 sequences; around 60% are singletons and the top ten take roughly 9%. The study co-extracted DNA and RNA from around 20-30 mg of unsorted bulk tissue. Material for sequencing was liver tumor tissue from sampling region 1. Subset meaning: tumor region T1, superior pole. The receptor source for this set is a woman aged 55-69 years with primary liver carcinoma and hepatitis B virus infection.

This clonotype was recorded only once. CDR3 sequence reads: CSATGTTRETQYF. The CDR3, as DNA: TGCAGCGCCACCGGGACTACTCGCGAGACCCAGTACTTC. The chain has TRBV29-1 and TRBJ2-5, with 7 positions matching TRBD2. Germline CDR1 SQVTM, CDR2 ANQGSEA. The CDR3 totals 13 residues. The trim removed 7 bases at V and 5 bases at J, leaving 10 bases unmatched.

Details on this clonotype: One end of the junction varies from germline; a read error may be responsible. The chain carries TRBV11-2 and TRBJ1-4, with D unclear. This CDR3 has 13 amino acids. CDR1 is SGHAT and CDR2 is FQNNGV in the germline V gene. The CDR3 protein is CTRSLDRQAEAFF. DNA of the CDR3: TGTACCAGGAGCTTAGATCGGCAGGCCGAAGCCTTTTTT.

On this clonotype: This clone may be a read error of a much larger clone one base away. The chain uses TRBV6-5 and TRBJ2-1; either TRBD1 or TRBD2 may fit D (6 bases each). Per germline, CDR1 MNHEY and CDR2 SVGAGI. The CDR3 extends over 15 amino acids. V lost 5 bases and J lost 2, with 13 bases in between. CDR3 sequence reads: CASSVKRGAYNEQFF. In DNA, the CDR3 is TGTGCCAGCAGTGTCAAGAGGGGGGCCTACAATGAGCAGTTCTTC.

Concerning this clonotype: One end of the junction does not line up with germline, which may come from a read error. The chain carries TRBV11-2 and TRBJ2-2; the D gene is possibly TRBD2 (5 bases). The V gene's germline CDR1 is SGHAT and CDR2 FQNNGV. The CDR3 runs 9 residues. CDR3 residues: CASVWGVVF. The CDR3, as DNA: TGTGCCAGCGTCTGGGGAGTTGTTTTT.

This CDR3 is CGAGTSAIDGELFF. The CDR3 DNA is TGCGGCGCCGGGACTAGCGCGATCGACGGGGAGCTGTTTTTT. The rearrangement joins TRBV29-1 to TRBJ2-2; 10 nucleotides match TRBD2. CDR1 and CDR2 (germline): SQVTM, ANQGSEA. CDR3 size: 14 residues.

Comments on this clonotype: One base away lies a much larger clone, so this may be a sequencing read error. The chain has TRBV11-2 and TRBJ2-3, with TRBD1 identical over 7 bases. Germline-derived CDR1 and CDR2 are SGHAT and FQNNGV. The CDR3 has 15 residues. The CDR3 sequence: CASSYRDSRTDTQCF. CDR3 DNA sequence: TGTGCCAGCAGCTACCGGGACAGTCGCACAGATACGCAGTGTTTT.

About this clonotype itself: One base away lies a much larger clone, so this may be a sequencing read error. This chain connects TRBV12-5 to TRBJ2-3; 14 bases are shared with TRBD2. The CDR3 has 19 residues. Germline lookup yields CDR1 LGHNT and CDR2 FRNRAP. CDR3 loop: CVSGIPGLAGVGVTDTQYF. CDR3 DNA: TGTGTTAGTGGTATCCCGGGACTAGCGGGAGTTGGCGTTACGGATACGCAGTATTTT.

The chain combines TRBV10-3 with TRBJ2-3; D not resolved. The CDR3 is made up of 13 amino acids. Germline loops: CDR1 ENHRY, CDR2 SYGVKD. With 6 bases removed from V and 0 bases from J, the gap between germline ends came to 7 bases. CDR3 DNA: TGTGCCATCAGATCCGCTAGCACAGATACGCAGTATTTT. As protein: CAIRSASTDTQYF.

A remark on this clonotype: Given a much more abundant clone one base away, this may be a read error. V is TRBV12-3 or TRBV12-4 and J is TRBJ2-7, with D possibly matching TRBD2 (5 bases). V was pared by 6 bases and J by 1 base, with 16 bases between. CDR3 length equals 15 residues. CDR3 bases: TGTGCCAGCAGCCCTGTCAGCCGGAGGTCCTACGAGCAGTACTTC. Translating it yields CASSPVSRRSYEQYF.

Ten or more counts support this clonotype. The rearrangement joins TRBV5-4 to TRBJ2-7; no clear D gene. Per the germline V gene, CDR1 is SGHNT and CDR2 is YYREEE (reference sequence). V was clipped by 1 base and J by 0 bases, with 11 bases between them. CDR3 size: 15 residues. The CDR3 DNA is TGTGCCAGCAGCTTGATCCCCGCTGCCTCCTACGAGCAGTACTTC. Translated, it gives CASSLIPAASYEQYF. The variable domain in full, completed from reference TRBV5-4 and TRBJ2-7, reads ETGVTQSPTHLIKTRGQQVTLRCSSQSGHNTVSWYQQALGQGPQFIFQYYREEENGRGNFPPRFSGLQFPNYSSELNVNALELDDSALYLCASSLIPAASYEQYFGPGTRLTVT.

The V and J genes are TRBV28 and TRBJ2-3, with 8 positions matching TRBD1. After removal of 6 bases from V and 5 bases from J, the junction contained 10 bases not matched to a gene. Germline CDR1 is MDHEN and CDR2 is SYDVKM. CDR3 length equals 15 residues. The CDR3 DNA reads TGTGCCAGCAGCACTGCCGGACAGGGAATAGATACGCAGTATTTT. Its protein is CASSTAGQGIDTQYF.

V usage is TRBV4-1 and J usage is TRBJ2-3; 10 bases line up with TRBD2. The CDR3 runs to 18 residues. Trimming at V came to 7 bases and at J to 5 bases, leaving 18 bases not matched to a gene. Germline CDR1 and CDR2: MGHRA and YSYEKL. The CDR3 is CASKTIRLSGRAQDTQYF. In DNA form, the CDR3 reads TGCGCCAGCAAAACCATCCGGCTGAGCGGGAGGGCCCAAGATACGCAGTATTTT.

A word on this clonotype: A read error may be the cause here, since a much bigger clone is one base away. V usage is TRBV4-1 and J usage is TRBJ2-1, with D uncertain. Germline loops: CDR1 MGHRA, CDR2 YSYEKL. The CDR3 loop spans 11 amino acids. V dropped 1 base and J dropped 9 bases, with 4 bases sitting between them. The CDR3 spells CASSQACEQFF. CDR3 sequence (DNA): TGCGCCAGCAGCCAAGCCTGTGAGCAGTTCTTC.

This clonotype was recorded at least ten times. CDR3 loop: CASGGGVIGNEQFF. CDR3 DNA sequence: TGTGCTAGTGGCGGCGGGGTGATAGGCAATGAGCAGTTCTTC. V and J are TRBV12-5 and TRBJ2-1, with D tentatively TRBD2 (6 bases). Trimming cost V 6 bases and J 6 bases, with 15 bases left between them. CDR3 size: 14 residues. CDR1 LGHNT and CDR2 FRNRAP come from the germline V gene.

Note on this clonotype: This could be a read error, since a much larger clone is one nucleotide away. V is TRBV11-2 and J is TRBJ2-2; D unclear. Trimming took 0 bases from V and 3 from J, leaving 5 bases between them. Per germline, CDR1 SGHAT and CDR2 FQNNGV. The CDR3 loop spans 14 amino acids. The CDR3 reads CASSLEPDTGELFF. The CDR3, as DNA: TGTGCCAGCAGCTTAGAGCCGGACACCGGGGAGCTGTTTTTT.

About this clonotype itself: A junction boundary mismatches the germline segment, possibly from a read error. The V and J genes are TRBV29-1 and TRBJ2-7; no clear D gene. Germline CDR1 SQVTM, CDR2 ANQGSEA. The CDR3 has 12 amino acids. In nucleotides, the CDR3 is TGCAGCGTTGAAGGGTCCTTTGGCGAGCACTGCTTC. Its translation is CSVEGSFGEHCF.

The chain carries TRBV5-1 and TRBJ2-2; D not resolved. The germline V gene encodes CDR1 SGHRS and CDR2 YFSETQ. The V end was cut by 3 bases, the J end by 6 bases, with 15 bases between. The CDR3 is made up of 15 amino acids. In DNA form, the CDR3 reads TGCGCCAGCAGCTCCGAGGCGATAGGCCCCGGGGAGCTGTTTTTT. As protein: CASSSEAIGPGELFF.

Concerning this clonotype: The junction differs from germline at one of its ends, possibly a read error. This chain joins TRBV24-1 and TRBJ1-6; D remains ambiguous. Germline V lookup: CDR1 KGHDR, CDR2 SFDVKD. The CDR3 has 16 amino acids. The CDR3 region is CTTSDLHNRDNSPLHF. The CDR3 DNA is TGTACCACCAGTGATTTGCATAATAGGGATAATTCACCCCTCCACTTT.

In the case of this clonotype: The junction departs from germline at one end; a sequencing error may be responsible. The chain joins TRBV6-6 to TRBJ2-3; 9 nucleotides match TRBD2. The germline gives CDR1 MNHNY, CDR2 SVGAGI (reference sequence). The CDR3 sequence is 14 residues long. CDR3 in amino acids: CTSSYASGVDTQYF. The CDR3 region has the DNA TGTACCAGCAGTTACGCTAGCGGGGTGGATACGCAGTATTTT.

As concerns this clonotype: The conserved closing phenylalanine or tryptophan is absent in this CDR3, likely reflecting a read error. The CDR3 DNA sequence: TGTGCCAGCAGCTTAGTAGGGAGTGGCAATCAGCCCCAGCATCTT. Translation: CASSLVGSGNQPQHL. The rearrangement joins TRBV7-8 to TRBJ1-5; D is unresolved. Between the trimmed V and J ends, which lost 1 base and 2 bases, there was a span of 9 bases. The CDR3 extends over 15 amino acids. Germline V CDR1 and CDR2: SGHVS, FQNEAQ.